Following are 31 T cell receptor beta chains from one sample sequenced in a study of T cells after yellow fever vaccination. TCRdb re-called the 5' RACE reads through MiXCR, storing one row per CDR3 protein. The sample has 500,000 to 650,000 distinct CDR3 sequences; approximately 12% are singletons. The specimen comprised PBMCs, sampled on the day of the yellow fever booster vaccination. All receptors come from a young man who received the YFV17D yellow fever vaccine.

The V and J genes are TRBV5-1 and TRBJ2-7; the D gene is possibly TRBD1 (6 bases). Germline V gives CDR1 SGHRS, CDR2 YFSETQ. Trimming took 1 base from V and 1 from J, leaving 15 bases between them. This CDR3 comprises 16 residues. Written as DNA, the CDR3 is TGCGCCAGCAGCTTGATTCAGGGGAGTAGGTCCTACGAGCAGTACTTC. Protein sequence: CASSLIQGSRSYEQYF.

J is TRBJ2-3 and V is TRBV28, with D possibly being TRBD2 (5 bases). Germline assignment: CDR1 MDHEN and CDR2 SYDVKM. CDR3 length: 15 residues. Trimming cost V 6 bases and J 0 bases, with 13 bases left between them. The CDR3: CASSLEAFSTDTQYF. The DNA of the CDR3 is TGTGCCAGCAGCTTGGAGGCTTTTAGCACAGATACGCAGTATTTT. The full variable domain, with the rest looked up from reference TRBV28 and TRBJ2-3, is DVKVTQSSRYLVKRTGEKVFLECVQDMDHENMFWYRQDPGLGLRLIYFSYDVKMKEKGDIPEGYSVSREKKERFSLILESASTNQTSMYLCASSLEAFSTDTQYFGPGTRLTVL.

The genes are TRBV7-2 and TRBJ2-7, with D perhaps TRBD2 (5 bases). Germline V lookup: CDR1 SGHTA, CDR2 FQGNSA. The CDR3 runs 13 residues. V lost 5 bases and J lost 6, with 14 bases in between. This CDR3 is CASSLQEGREQYF. The CDR3 DNA reads TGTGCCAGCAGCCTACAAGAGGGTCGCGAGCAGTACTTC. The full variable domain, its missing parts supplied by reference TRBV7-2 and TRBJ2-7, is GAGVSQSPSNKVTEKGKDVELRCDPISGHTALYWYRQSLGQGLEFLIYFQGNSAPDKSGLPSDRFSAERTGGSVSTLTIQRTQQEDSAVYLCASSLQEGREQYFGPGTRLTVT.

This clonotype has a handful of counts. V and J are TRBV6-5 and TRBJ2-1; 10 bases are a match to TRBD1. The CDR3 runs 15 residues. V lost 2 bases, J lost 8 bases, and 6 bases stayed unmatched. Germline V CDR1 and CDR2: MNHEY, SVGAGI. CDR3 protein: CASSYPGQGTDEQFF. The CDR3 DNA reads as TGTGCCAGCAGTTACCCGGGACAGGGGACGGATGAGCAGTTCTTC.

This clonotype was detected a few times. The chain links TRBV20-1 to TRBJ2-1; possible D gene TRBD2, 6 bases. The germline gives CDR1 DFQATT, CDR2 SNEGSKA (reference sequence). Deletions cut 1 base from V and 0 bases from J, with 10 bases between. The CDR3 is 15 residues long. The CDR3 DNA follows: TGCAGTGCTAGAGCGATTAGCGGCTCCTACAATGAGCAGTTCTTC. This gives the protein CSARAISGSYNEQFF.

The chain links TRBV7-2 to TRBJ2-1, with D possibly being TRBD2 (5 bases). The CDR3 extends over 14 amino acids. Germline V CDR1 and CDR2: SGHTA, FQGNSA. V lost 5 bases and J lost 9, with 17 bases in between. The CDR3 DNA sequence: TGTGCCAGCAGCCCTCCGGGTGGGGAGTCTGAGCAGTTCTTC. It translates to CASSPPGGESEQFF.

The J gene is TRBJ2-1, the V gene TRBV12-3 or TRBV12-4; D may be TRBD1 or TRBD2 (5 bases each). The V end was cut by 6 bases, the J end by 6 bases, with 15 bases between. The CDR3 has 14 residues. The CDR3 here is CASRPGASRNEQFF. CDR3 sequence (DNA): TGTGCCAGCAGACCCGGGGCTAGCCGCAATGAGCAGTTCTTC.

The V call is TRBV29-1, the J call TRBJ2-1; 8 bases map to TRBD2. The CDR3 is 14 residues long. The junction had 7 bases not matched to a gene; V was cut back by 5 bases and J by 4 bases. Germline V gene lookup returns CDR1 SQVTM and CDR2 ANQGSEA. The CDR3: CSVPGLGHYNEQFF. CDR3 in DNA: TGCAGCGTTCCGGGACTAGGACATTACAATGAGCAGTTCTTC.

This chain uses TRBV27 with TRBJ2-1, with TRBD2 matching over 7 bases. This CDR3 is 17 amino acids long. Germline V CDR1 and CDR2: MNHEY, SMNVEV (reference sequence). The V and J ends lost 6 bases and 10 bases, in that order; junction bases with no gene match: 21. CDR3 protein: CASSPQIGGSGPVEQFF. CDR3 in DNA: TGTGCCAGCAGCCCCCAGATTGGCGGGAGCGGGCCGGTGGAGCAGTTCTTC.

This clonotype was observed a few times. The J gene is TRBJ2-1, the V gene TRBV20-1, with 9 bases identical to TRBD2. Per the germline V gene, CDR1 is DFQATT and CDR2 is SNEGSKA (reference sequence). Trimming took 6 bases from V and 7 from J; bases not matched to a gene: 13. This CDR3 region has 15 residues. The CDR3 sequence: CSAPWIGTSLNEQFF. CDR3 DNA sequence: TGCAGTGCCCCCTGGATTGGGACTAGCTTGAATGAGCAGTTCTTC.

This clonotype came up many times. Here the CDR3 reads CASSAGENEQFF. CDR3 DNA sequence: TGTGCCAGCAGCGCGGGGGAAAATGAGCAGTTCTTC. The V gene is TRBV9, the J gene TRBJ2-1, with a tentative D call TRBD2 (6 bases). Germline loops: CDR1 SGDLS, CDR2 YYNGEE. The germline V and J ends were trimmed by 3 bases and 7 bases, with 8 bases remaining between them. The CDR3 sequence is 12 residues long.

This clonotype has more than one count but fewer than ten. The chain is built from TRBV11-2 and TRBJ1-1; D is possibly TRBD1 (6 bases). CDR1 is SGHAT and CDR2 is FQNNGV in the germline V gene. The CDR3 extends over 15 amino acids. The germline V and J ends were trimmed by 1 base and 4 bases, with 13 bases remaining between them. The CDR3 coding sequence is TGTGCCAGCAGCTTAGGCGCAGGGGCTGGCACTGAAGCTTTCTTT. It codes for CASSLGAGAGTEAFF. Variable domain in full (rest from reference TRBV11-2 and TRBJ1-1): EAGVAQSPRYKIIEKRQSVAFWCNPISGHATLYWYQQILGQGPKLLIQFQNNGVVDDSQLPKDRFSAERLKGVDSTLKIQPAKLEDSAVYLCASSLGAGAGTEAFFGQGTRLTVV.

Only a few counts were recorded for this clonotype. The gene calls are TRBV6-4 and TRBJ2-1; perhaps D is TRBD1 or TRBD2 (5 bases each). This CDR3 is 13 amino acids long. The V gene lost 3 bases and the J gene lost 13 bases, with 16 bases spanning the gap. CDR1 MRHNA and CDR2 SNTAGT come from the germline V gene. The CDR3: CASSEAGAKAQFF. CDR3 DNA: TGTGCCAGCAGTGAGGCCGGGGCCAAGGCTCAGTTCTTC.

The chain couples TRBV12-5 to TRBJ1-1; 7 positions match TRBD1. The J segment lost 3 bases and the V segment lost 5 bases, leaving 6 bases of the junction unmatched. CDR3 length equals 14 residues. The germline V gene encodes CDR1 LGHNT and CDR2 FRNRAP. The CDR3 loop reads CASGLQGGYTEAFF. In DNA form, the CDR3 reads TGTGCTAGTGGTCTTCAGGGGGGATACACTGAAGCTTTCTTT.

The chain employs TRBV7-2 and TRBJ2-2; no reliable D call. Germline V gives CDR1 SGHTA, CDR2 FQGNSA. The V and J ends lost 5 bases and 7 bases respectively, with 11 bases between them. The CDR3 is 13 amino acids. CDR3 DNA sequence: TGTGCCAGCAGCCCAGGCAGCTACGGGGAGCTGTTTTTT. Its protein is CASSPGSYGELFF.

This chain connects TRBV6-2 or TRBV6-3 to TRBJ1-5; D not certain. The CDR3 has 15 residues. Trimming removed 6 bases at V and 3 bases at J, with 15 bases between. Germline values: CDR1 MNHEY, CDR2 SVGEGT. CDR3 bases: TGTGCCAGCAGATACGGCCTATCCCCCAATCAGCCCCAGCATTTT. Its translation is CASRYGLSPNQPQHF.

The CDR3 loop reads CASSLAVANTGELFF. The CDR3 bases are TGTGCCAGCAGCTTAGCTGTCGCGAACACCGGGGAGCTGTTTTTT. The chain uses TRBV11-2 and TRBJ2-2; D is ambiguous. Germline V gene lookup returns CDR1 SGHAT and CDR2 FQNNGV. The CDR3 consists of 15 residues. The V gene lost 1 base and the J gene lost 0 bases, with 6 bases spanning the gap.

The rearrangement joins TRBV5-1 to TRBJ1-4; 9 positions agree with TRBD1. The CDR3 covers 16 residues. Germline loops: CDR1 SGHRS, CDR2 YFSETQ. The junction had 4 bases not matched to a gene; V was cut back by 0 bases and J by 4 bases. CDR3 amino acids: CASSLAGTGNNEKLFF. The CDR3 bases are TGCGCCAGCAGCTTGGCCGGGACAGGGAATAATGAAAAACTGTTTTTT. Combining the CDR3 with reference TRBV5-1 and TRBJ1-4 gives the whole variable domain KAGVTQTPRYLIKTRGQQVTLSCSPISGHRSVSWYQQTPGQGLQFLFEYFSETQRNKGNFPGRFSGRQFSNSRSEMNVSTLELGDSALYLCASSLAGTGNNEKLFFGSGTQLSVL.

The DNA of the CDR3 is TGTGCCACCCTTCGTGAGTTCTTC. It encodes CATLREFF. The chain recombines TRBV3-1 with TRBJ2-1; D call uncertain. The germline V gene has CDR1 LGHDT and CDR2 YNNKEL (reference sequence). The CDR3 has 8 amino acids. Trimming pared 10 bases from V and 14 bases from J, leaving 9 bases between.

This clonotype was seen a handful of times. The chain employs TRBV18 and TRBJ1-5; D is undetermined. CDR1 KGHSH and CDR2 LQKENI come from the germline V gene. The CDR3 has 14 amino acids. V gave up 3 bases and J gave up 5 bases, with 11 bases separating them. The CDR3 coding sequence is TGTGCCAGCTCACCCCTGGATACTGATCAGCCCCAGCATTTT. Translated: CASSPLDTDQPQHF.

This clonotype showed up just a few times. The V and J genes are TRBV6-1 and TRBJ2-1; TRBD2 matches at 8 bases. The trim removed 5 bases at V and 6 bases at J, leaving 6 bases unmatched. The CDR3 sequence is 14 residues long. Germline V CDR1 and CDR2: MNHNS, SASEGT. Here the CDR3 DNA reads TGTGCCAGCAGTCGAACTAGCGGACGCAATGAGCAGTTCTTC. Its protein product is CASSRTSGRNEQFF.

Points on this clonotype: The germline gene is not matched at one end of the junction; a read error may be the cause. The CDR3 sequence is CAWIKGEEGF. The CDR3 DNA reads as TGTGCCTGGATTAAAGGGGAAGAGGGCTTC. The genes are TRBV30 and TRBJ2-7; the D call may be TRBD1 or TRBD2 (5 bases each). Looked up from germline, CDR1 is GTSNPN and CDR2 is SVGIG (reference sequence). This CDR3 comprises 10 residues. Combining the CDR3 with reference TRBV30 and TRBJ2-7 gives the whole variable domain SQTIHQWPATLVQPVGSPLSLECTVEGTSNPNLYWYRQAAGRGLQLLFYSVGIGQISSEVPQNLSASRPQDRQFILSSKKLLLSDSGFYLCAWIKGEEGFGPGTRLTVT.

V gene TRBV12-3 or TRBV12-4 combines with J gene TRBJ2-5; 9 bases are shared with TRBD2. The V segment lost 5 bases and the J segment 5 bases; nucleotides outside the gene matches: 9. CDR3 length equals 15 residues. Here the CDR3 DNA reads TGTGCCAGCAGTCCTAGCGGGAACGGGCCCGAGACCCAGTACTTC. Translating gives CASSPSGNGPETQYF.

This clonotype has just a few counts. CDR3 nucleotide sequence: TGTGCCATCAATAAGGGAGACAATGAGCAGTTCTTC. Protein: CAINKGDNEQFF. This sequence joins TRBV10-3 and TRBJ2-1; TRBD2 might be the D (5 bases). CDR3 length: 12 amino acids. Trimming stripped 7 bases from V and 5 bases from J, with 9 bases between. In germline, CDR1 is ENHRY, CDR2 SYGVKD.

The chain couples TRBV7-2 to TRBJ1-3, with D possibly matching TRBD1 (6 bases). With 4 bases removed from V and 8 bases from J, the gap between germline ends came to 12 bases. The V gene's germline CDR1 is SGHTA and CDR2 FQGNSA. This CDR3 region has 13 residues. CDR3: CASSWSRQDTIYF. The CDR3 nucleotides are TGTGCCAGCAGCTGGTCCCGACAGGACACCATATATTTT.

This sequence joins TRBV20-1 and TRBJ2-6, with D possibly TRBD2 on 5 matching bases. The CDR3 sequence is 15 residues long. The germline gives CDR1 DFQATT, CDR2 SNEGSKA (reference sequence). V dropped 6 bases and J dropped 1 base, with 13 bases sitting between them. DNA of the CDR3: TGCAGTGCCCTGTCGGGGAGTTCTGGGGCCAACGTCCTGACTTTC. Protein sequence: CSALSGSSGANVLTF.

The CDR3 DNA is TGTGCCAGCCAAGACAGGGCTCTAATGAGTGGCTACACCTTC. Protein: CASQDRALMSGYTF. V gene TRBV19 combines with J gene TRBJ1-2, with TRBD1 identical over 7 bases. Germline CDR1 is LNHDA and CDR2 is SQIVND (reference sequence). The V and J ends lost 9 bases and 7 bases, in that order; junction bases with no gene match: 14. The CDR3 is 14 amino acids.

The chain links TRBV10-2 to TRBJ2-1, with 9 bases aligning to TRBD2. Germline lookup yields CDR1 WSHSY and CDR2 SAAADI. Trimming took 0 bases from V and 7 from J; bases not matched to a gene: 7. The CDR3 runs 16 residues. CDR3 sequence: CASSESYAGGGNEQFF. The CDR3 bases are TGCGCCAGCAGTGAGTCGTACGCGGGAGGGGGAAATGAGCAGTTCTTC.

This clonotype was counted between two and nine times. The rearrangement joins TRBV15 to TRBJ2-3, with TRBD2 matching over 9 bases. Trimming cost V 10 bases and J 4 bases; bases outside gene matches: 6. The germline V gene has CDR1 LNHNV and CDR2 YYDKDF (reference sequence). The CDR3 consists of 13 residues. This chain's CDR3 is CAIEAGGPDTQYF. CDR3 nucleotides: TGTGCCATAGAAGCGGGAGGACCAGATACGCAGTATTTT.

The chain couples TRBV7-9 to TRBJ1-5; perhaps TRBD1 as D (5 bases). From germline, CDR1 is SEHNR and CDR2 FQNEAQ (reference sequence). V was clipped by 4 bases and J by 0 bases, with 10 bases between them. The CDR3 is 15 amino acids. The CDR3 protein is CASSSGLYSNQPQHF. The CDR3, as DNA: TGTGCCAGCAGCTCGGGACTCTATAGCAATCAGCCCCAGCATTTT.

This clonotype was recorded a few times. CDR3 in amino acids: CASSFSLASDTQYF. The CDR3 DNA follows: TGTGCCAGCAGTTTTTCGCTAGCAAGTGATACGCAGTATTTT. The chain carries TRBV12-3 or TRBV12-4 and TRBJ2-3; TRBD2 is a possible D gene (5 bases). This CDR3 is built from 14 residues. V was pared by 3 bases and J by 6 bases, with 13 bases between.